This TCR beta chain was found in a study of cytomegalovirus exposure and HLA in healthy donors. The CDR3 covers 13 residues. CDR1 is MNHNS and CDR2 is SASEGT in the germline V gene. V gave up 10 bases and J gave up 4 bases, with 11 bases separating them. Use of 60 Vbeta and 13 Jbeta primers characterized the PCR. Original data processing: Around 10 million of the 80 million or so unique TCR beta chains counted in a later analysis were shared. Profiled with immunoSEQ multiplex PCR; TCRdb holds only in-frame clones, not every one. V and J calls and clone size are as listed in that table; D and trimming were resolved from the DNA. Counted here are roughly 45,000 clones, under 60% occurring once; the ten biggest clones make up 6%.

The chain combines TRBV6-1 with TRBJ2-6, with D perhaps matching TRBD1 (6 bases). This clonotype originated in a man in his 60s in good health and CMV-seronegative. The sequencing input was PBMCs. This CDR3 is CATRTAGANVLTF. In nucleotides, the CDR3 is TGTGCCACCAGGACAGCCGGGGCCAACGTCCTGACTTTC.